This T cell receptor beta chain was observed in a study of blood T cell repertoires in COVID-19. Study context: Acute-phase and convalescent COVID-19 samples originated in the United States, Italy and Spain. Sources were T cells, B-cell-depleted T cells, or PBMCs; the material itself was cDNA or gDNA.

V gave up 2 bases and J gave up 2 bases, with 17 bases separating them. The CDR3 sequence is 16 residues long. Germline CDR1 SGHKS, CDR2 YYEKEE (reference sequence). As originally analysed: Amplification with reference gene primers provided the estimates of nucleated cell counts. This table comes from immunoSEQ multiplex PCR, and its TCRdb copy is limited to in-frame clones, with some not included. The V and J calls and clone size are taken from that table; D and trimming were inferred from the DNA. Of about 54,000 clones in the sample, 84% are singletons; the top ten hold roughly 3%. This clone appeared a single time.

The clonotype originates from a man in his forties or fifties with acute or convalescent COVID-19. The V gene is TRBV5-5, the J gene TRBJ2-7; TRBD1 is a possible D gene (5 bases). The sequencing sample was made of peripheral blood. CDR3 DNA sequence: TGTGCCAGCAGCTTAGACGATGGACATCAGACCTACGAGCAGTACTTC. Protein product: CASSLDDGHQTYEQYF.